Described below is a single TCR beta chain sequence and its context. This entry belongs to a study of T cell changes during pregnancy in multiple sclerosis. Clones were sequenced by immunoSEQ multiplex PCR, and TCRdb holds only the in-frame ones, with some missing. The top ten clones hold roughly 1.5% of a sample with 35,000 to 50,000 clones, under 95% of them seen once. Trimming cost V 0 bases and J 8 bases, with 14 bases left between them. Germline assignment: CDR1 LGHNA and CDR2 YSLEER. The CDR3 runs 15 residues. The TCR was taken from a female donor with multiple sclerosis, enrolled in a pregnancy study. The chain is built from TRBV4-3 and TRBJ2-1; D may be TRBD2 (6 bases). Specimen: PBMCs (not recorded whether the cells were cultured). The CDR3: CASSQETSKDHEQFF. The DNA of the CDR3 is TGCGCCAGCAGCCAAGAGACTAGTAAGGACCATGAGCAGTTCTTC.